This entry describes one TCR beta chain. This sample was included in a study of identifying expanded T cells in peripheral blood. Healthy donors had no documented immune events, such as infections, while sampled. The assay was immunoSEQ multiplex PCR, and TCRdb's table has in-frame clones only and misses some. In the table there are around 78,000 clones, roughly four fifths of which are singletons. Trimming took 1 base from V and 9 from J; bases not matched to a gene: 9. Germline CDR1 reads SGHAT; CDR2 reads FQNNGV. The CDR3 sequence is 16 residues long. What was sequenced was blood. V gene TRBV11-2 combines with J gene TRBJ2-4; the match to TRBD2 covers 10 bases. This TCR was recovered from a person between 18 and 75 years old in good health. CDR3 protein: CASSLGLAGENAIQYF. Written as DNA, the CDR3 is TGTGCCAGCAGCTTAGGTCTAGCGGGAGAGAACGCCATTCAGTACTTC.